This TCR beta chain is drawn from a study of CD8+ T cells in alopecia areata. Study at large: Each day, treated patients took oral tofacitinib twice, at 5 to 10 mg per dose. Study results and limitations: Persistence during tofacitinib was seen for many expanded lesional clones in scalp and blood. In scalp, tofacitinib significantly decreased clonality and expanded CD8+ clones among the top 100.

Once RNA had been extracted, it was reverse transcribed into cDNA to act as the sequencing template. Only in-frame clones appear in the TCRdb table, and some are missing; sequencing was by immunoSEQ multiplex PCR. This table has about 270,000 clones, roughly 60% appearing once. The J segment lost 5 bases and the V segment lost 2 bases, leaving 6 bases of the junction unmatched. The CDR3 has 14 residues. Germline V gene sequence: CDR1 GTSNPN, CDR2 SVGIG (reference sequence). Treatment denoted: oral pan-JAK inhibitor, 5-10 mg twice daily. With regard to this clone: The target antigen is unknown.

The chain uses TRBV30 and TRBJ2-1; 7 bases line up with TRBD1. The sequencing used CD4+ T cells sorted from blood, collected around week 53, from a patient treated with tofacitinib. The sequence derives from a human donor with alopecia areata. CDR3 residues: CAWSPIQGDNEQFF. CDR3 coding DNA: TGTGCCTGGAGTCCCATTCAGGGGGACAATGAGCAGTTCTTC.